Listed below are T cell receptor beta chains from one sample, sequenced in a study of T cells after yellow fever vaccination. TCRdb itself ran the 5' RACE reads through MiXCR, one entry per CDR3 protein. Altogether a few hundred thousand distinct CDR3 sequences are present, about 5.2% being singletons, with the ten largest covering more than 3%. This sample comprised CD4+ T cells sorted from PBMCs, obtained on the day of the yellow fever booster vaccination. The receptors here all came from a young man who received the YFV17D yellow fever vaccine. CDR3s include the opening cysteine and the closing phenylalanine or tryptophan. The D gene is left open where the match is weak. Expanded clones get a size class; other rows say once, few or many, or leave the size out.

J gene	D gene	clone size	V gene	CDR3 DNA	CDR3 protein
TRBJ1-2	TRBD1	few	TRBV4-1	TGCGCCAGCAGCCCGCCTTTTGAGGGGGCTGCTGGCTACACCTTC	CASSPPFEGAAGYTF
TRBJ1-6	TRBD1	few	TRBV6-6	TGTGCCAGCAGGGCCAGGGGGCTCCACTTT	CASRARGLHF
TRBJ2-5	-	-	TRBV18	TGTGCCAGCTCACCGCGGACGCAACAAGAGACCCAGTACTTC	CASSPRTQQETQYF
TRBJ2-1	TRBD2	few	TRBV12-3/TRBV12-4	TGTGCCAGCAGCCGTAGCGGGGGTGAGCAGTTCTTC	CASSRSGGEQFF
TRBJ1-1	-	few	TRBV7-2	TGTGCCAGCAGCCCCCGTCCGGGTGAAGCTTTCTTT	CASSPRPGEAFF
TRBJ2-2	-	-	TRBV19	TGTGCCAGTAGTGCACAGGGAGACACCGGGGAGCTGTTTTTT	CASSAQGDTGELFF
TRBJ1-2	-	many	TRBV19	TGTGCCAGTAGTATATCTGGGTATGGCTACACCTTC	CASSISGYGYTF
TRBJ2-2	-	many	TRBV29-1	TGCAGCGTTGACCCAACGAACACCGGGGAGCTGTTTTTT	CSVDPTNTGELFF
TRBJ2-4	-	many	TRBV5-1	TGCGCCAGCAGCTTGGGGGTAGAGGGGAACATTCAGTACTTC	CASSLGVEGNIQYF
TRBJ2-5	-	-	TRBV30	TGTGCCTGGAGGGAGGAGGCGCAAGAGACCCAGTACTTC	CAWREEAQETQYF
TRBJ1-6	-	few	TRBV5-6	TGTGCCAGCAGCTTGACCAGGGACTCACCCCTCCACTTT	CASSLTRDSPLHF
TRBJ1-1	-	-	TRBV11-3	TGTGCCAGCAGCTTAAGGGCCCGCGGCTCTGAAGCTTTCTTT	CASSLRARGSEAFF
TRBJ1-1	-	-	TRBV2	TGTGCCAGCAGTGAAGAACTAAACACTGAAGCTTTCTTT	CASSEELNTEAFF
TRBJ2-7	-	-	TRBV11-2	TGTGCCAGCAGGACGTTGGGGGGACGGGGGTTGCACGAGCAGTACTTC	CASRTLGGRGLHEQYF
TRBJ2-2	-	-	TRBV19	TGTGCCACCACAGTGGGGCGAGACACCGGGGAGCTGTTTTTT	CATTVGRDTGELFF
TRBJ1-6	-	-	TRBV9	TGTGCCAGCAGCGTAGGTGTTGTGGGGAGTTCACCCCTCCACTTT	CASSVGVVGSSPLHF
TRBJ2-3	TRBD2	many	TRBV18	TGTGCCAGCTCTCAACTAGCGGGGCAACGAGATACGCAGTATTTT	CASSQLAGQRDTQYF
TRBJ2-3	-	many	TRBV11-2	TGTGCCAGCATTCACGGCGGGGCGGCAGATACGCAGTATTTT	CASIHGGAADTQYF
TRBJ2-2	TRBD1	many	TRBV29-1	TGCAGCGTGGTTACAGGGGAAGTCGGGGAGCTGTTTTTT	CSVVTGEVGELFF
TRBJ1-4	-	-	TRBV7-2	TGTGCCAGCAGCCCAGCGGCAGGGAAGGATGAAAAACTGTTTTTT	CASSPAAGKDEKLFF
TRBJ2-1	-	many	TRBV5-1	TGCGCCAGCAGCTTGGAGGCCAGGGAGTACAATGAGCAGTTCTTC	CASSLEAREYNEQFF
TRBJ1-1	-	many	TRBV5-5	TGTGCCAGCAGCTTGGTGGACGGAATTTTCACTGAAGCTTTCTTT	CASSLVDGIFTEAFF
TRBJ2-3	TRBD2	many	TRBV5-1	TGCGCCAGCAGCTCCGGGACTACTCCCACAGATACGCAGTATTTT	CASSSGTTPTDTQYF
TRBJ1-2	-	many	TRBV4-1	TGCGCCAGCAGCCAAGGCCTTCTTCAGGGTCTCTATGGCTACACCTTC	CASSQGLLQGLYGYTF
TRBJ1-2	TRBD1	-	TRBV18	TGTGCCAGCTCACCGACAGGGGCCTATAGCTATGGCTACACCTTC	CASSPTGAYSYGYTF
TRBJ2-5	-	many	TRBV28	TGTGCCAGCAGTTCAGGGTGGGAGACCCAGTACTTC	CASSSGWETQYF
TRBJ2-5	-	few	TRBV15	TGTGCCACCAGCAGAGATAGGGCTGTCCAAGAGACCCAGTACTTC	CATSRDRAVQETQYF
TRBJ2-7	TRBD2	many	TRBV5-1	TGCGCCAGCAGCTTGGGGACTAGCGGGGGCTTTTCCTACGAGCAGTACTTC	CASSLGTSGGFSYEQYF
TRBJ1-5	-	few	TRBV7-2	TGTGCCAGCAGCTTAATCGCGCGTCAGCCCCAGCATTTT	CASSLIARQPQHF
TRBJ2-2	-	many	TRBV29-1	TGCAGCGTTGGTCTTGGGGGGTTCGACGGGGAGCTGTTTTTT	CSVGLGGFDGELFF
TRBJ2-3	TRBD1	few	TRBV20-1	TGCAGTGCTATGGACAGGGGTAGCACAGATACGCAGTATTTT	CSAMDRGSTDTQYF